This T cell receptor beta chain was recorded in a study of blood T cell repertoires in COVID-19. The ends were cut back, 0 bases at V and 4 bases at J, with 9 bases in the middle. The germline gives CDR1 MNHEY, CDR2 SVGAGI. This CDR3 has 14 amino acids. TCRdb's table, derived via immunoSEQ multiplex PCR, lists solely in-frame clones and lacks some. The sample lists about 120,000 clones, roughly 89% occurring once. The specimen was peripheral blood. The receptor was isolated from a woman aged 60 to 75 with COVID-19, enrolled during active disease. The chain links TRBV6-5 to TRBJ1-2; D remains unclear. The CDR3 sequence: CASSYSLAVYGYTF. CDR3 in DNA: TGTGCCAGCAGTTACTCCTTAGCAGTCTATGGCTACACCTTC.